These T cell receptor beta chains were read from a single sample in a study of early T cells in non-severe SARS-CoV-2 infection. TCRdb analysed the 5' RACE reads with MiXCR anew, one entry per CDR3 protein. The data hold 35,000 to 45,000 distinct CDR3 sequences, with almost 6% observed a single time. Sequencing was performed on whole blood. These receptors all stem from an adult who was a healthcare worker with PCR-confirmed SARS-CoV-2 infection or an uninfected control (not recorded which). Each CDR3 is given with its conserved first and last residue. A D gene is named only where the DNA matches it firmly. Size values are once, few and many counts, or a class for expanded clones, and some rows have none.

CDR3: CASSPLAGTEAFF; DNA: TGTGCCAGCAGTCCTCTCGCAGGGACTGAAGCTTTCTTT; J: TRBJ1-1; V: TRBV7-6; D: .; size: many
CDR3: CASSLGGSRSPLHF; DNA: TGTGCCAGCAGTTTAGGGGGTTCGAGGTCACCCCTCCACTTT; J: TRBJ1-6; V: TRBV12-3/TRBV12-4; D: .; size: many
CDR3: CASSLGDTYNQPQHF; DNA: TGTGCCAGCAGCTTGGGGGACACTTACAATCAGCCCCAGCATTTT; J: TRBJ1-5; V: TRBV5-6; D: .; size: many
CDR3: CSAIGRGEQYF; DNA: TGCAGTGCCATCGGACGTGGCGAGCAGTACTTC; J: TRBJ2-7; V: TRBV20-1; D: .; size: .
CDR3: CASGRGRLKETQYF; DNA: TGTGCCAGCGGGAGAGGCCGACTTAAAGAGACCCAGTACTTC; J: TRBJ2-5; V: TRBV3-1; D: .; size: many
CDR3: CASSLGSRGATQYF; DNA: TGTGCCAGCAGTCTTGGATCCCGGGGCGCGACCCAGTACTTC; J: TRBJ2-5; V: TRBV12-3/TRBV12-4; D: .; size: many
CDR3: CSVGTSGEQCF; DNA: TGCAGTGTTGGGACTAGCGGGGAGCAGTGCTTC; J: TRBJ2-1; V: TRBV20-1; D: TRBD2; size: many
CDR3: CASSLEGGGVWDTQYF; DNA: TGTGCCAGCAGCTTGGAAGGCGGCGGGGTGTGGGATACGCAGTATTTT; J: TRBJ2-3; V: TRBV7-2; D: .; size: many
CDR3: CASTLAASYNEQFF; DNA: TGTGCCAGTACTCTAGCGGCCTCCTACAATGAGCAGTTCTTC; J: TRBJ2-1; V: TRBV6-4; D: TRBD2; size: many
CDR3: CASSSPPGQGGEQYF; DNA: TGTGCCAGCAGCTCCCCTCCGGGACAGGGTGGGGAGCAGTACTTC; J: TRBJ2-7; V: TRBV7-8; D: TRBD1; size: medium-sized
CDR3: CASSQDLAGGALGEQFF; DNA: TGTGCCAGCAGCCAAGACTTAGCGGGGGGGGCCCTTGGTGAGCAGTTCTTC; J: TRBJ2-1; V: TRBV14; D: TRBD2; size: .
CDR3: CASSEGAGDPEQFF; DNA: TGTGCCAGCAGTGAGGGTGCGGGAGACCCTGAGCAGTTCTTC; J: TRBJ2-1; V: TRBV6-1; D: TRBD2; size: few
CDR3: CASSILAESPTDTQYF; DNA: TGTGCCAGCAGTATACTAGCGGAGTCCCCCACAGATACGCAGTATTTT; J: TRBJ2-3; V: TRBV6-4; D: TRBD2; size: few
CDR3: CASSPRDRAGDIQYF; DNA: TGTGCCAGCTCACCGAGGGACAGGGCGGGGGACATTCAGTACTTC; J: TRBJ2-4; V: TRBV18; D: TRBD1; size: many
CDR3: CSALVNTDTQYF; DNA: TGCAGTGCCCTGGTGAACACAGATACGCAGTATTTT; J: TRBJ2-3; V: TRBV20-1; D: .; size: many
CDR3: CASSSRDRGASGQFF; DNA: TGTGCCAGCAGCTCCCGGGACAGGGGGGCATCTGGGCAGTTCTTC; J: TRBJ2-1; V: TRBV7-9; D: TRBD1; size: medium-sized
CDR3: CASSSQVSQGYTF; DNA: TGTGCCAGCAGTTCACAGGTCTCCCAAGGCTACACCTTC; J: TRBJ1-2; V: TRBV14; D: .; size: many
CDR3: CASSQGLRVGRDNEQFF; DNA: TGTGCCAGCAGCCAGGGATTGAGAGTGGGAAGGGACAATGAGCAGTTCTTC; J: TRBJ2-1; V: TRBV4-2; D: .; size: .
CDR3: CASSPRLAGTGELFF; DNA: TGCGCCAGCAGCCCGAGACTAGCGGGGACCGGGGAGCTGTTTTTT; J: TRBJ2-2; V: TRBV4-1; D: TRBD2; size: few
CDR3: CASSGDLNEKLFF; DNA: TGCGCCAGCAGCGGGGATCTTAATGAAAAACTGTTTTTT; J: TRBJ1-4; V: TRBV5-1; D: .; size: few
CDR3: CSAPRPGTGDNEQFF; DNA: TGCAGTGCTCCTCGTCCCGGGACAGGGGACAATGAGCAGTTCTTC; J: TRBJ2-1; V: TRBV20-1; D: TRBD1; size: many
CDR3: CASTRSPNLTGSSYNSPLHF; DNA: TGCGCCAGCACCAGATCCCCAAACCTCACAGGGAGCTCCTATAATTCACCCCTCCACTTT; J: TRBJ1-6; V: TRBV4-1; D: .; size: many